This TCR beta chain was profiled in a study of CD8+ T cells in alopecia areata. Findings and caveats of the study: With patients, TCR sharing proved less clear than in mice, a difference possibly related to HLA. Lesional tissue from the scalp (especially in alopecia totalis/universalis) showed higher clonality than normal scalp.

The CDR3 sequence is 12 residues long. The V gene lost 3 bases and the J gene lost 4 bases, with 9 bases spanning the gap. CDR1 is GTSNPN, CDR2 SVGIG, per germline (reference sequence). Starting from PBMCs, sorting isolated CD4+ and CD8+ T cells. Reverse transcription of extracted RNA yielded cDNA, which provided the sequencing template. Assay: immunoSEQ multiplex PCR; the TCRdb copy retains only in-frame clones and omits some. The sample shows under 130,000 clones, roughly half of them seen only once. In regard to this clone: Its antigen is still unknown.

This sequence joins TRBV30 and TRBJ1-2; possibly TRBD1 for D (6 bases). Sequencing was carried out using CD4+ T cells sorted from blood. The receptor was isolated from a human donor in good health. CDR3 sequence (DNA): TGTGCCTGGAGCGCGACAGGCTATGGCTACACCTTC. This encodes CAWSATGYGYTF.